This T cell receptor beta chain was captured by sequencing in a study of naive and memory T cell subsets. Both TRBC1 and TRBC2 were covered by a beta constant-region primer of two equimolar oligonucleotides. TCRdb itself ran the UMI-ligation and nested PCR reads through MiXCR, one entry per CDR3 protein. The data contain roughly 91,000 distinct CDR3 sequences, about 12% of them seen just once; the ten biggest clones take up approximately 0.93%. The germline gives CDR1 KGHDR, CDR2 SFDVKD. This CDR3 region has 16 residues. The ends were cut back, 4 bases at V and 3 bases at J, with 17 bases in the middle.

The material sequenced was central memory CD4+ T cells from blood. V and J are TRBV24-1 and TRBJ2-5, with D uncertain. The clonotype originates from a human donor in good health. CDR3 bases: TGTGCCACCAGTGACCCGGCCGGGCCCTTCAAAGAGACCCAGTACTTC. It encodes CATSDPAGPFKETQYF.